The table lists the clone carrying this T cell receptor beta chain with many counts. These data originate in a study of blood T cells in healthy people across ages. Combining a sample-barcoded 5' primer with a J-beta primer mix, a second PCR ran for roughly 7 to 12 cycles. TCRdb re-called the 5' RACE reads through MiXCR, storing one row per CDR3 protein. The repertoire holds 1.5 million to 2 million distinct CDR3 sequences, with approximately 28% as singletons. From germline, CDR1 is ENHRY and CDR2 SYGVKD. Trimming stripped 3 bases from V and 7 bases from J, with 9 bases between. The length of the CDR3 is 12 residues.

The J gene is TRBJ1-2, the V gene TRBV10-3; D uncertain. The TCR sequence derives from a woman in her 30s in good health. Sequencing input: blood. CDR3 DNA: TGTGCCATCAGTGAACCAGGTGTTGGCTACACCTTC. As protein: CAISEPGVGYTF.